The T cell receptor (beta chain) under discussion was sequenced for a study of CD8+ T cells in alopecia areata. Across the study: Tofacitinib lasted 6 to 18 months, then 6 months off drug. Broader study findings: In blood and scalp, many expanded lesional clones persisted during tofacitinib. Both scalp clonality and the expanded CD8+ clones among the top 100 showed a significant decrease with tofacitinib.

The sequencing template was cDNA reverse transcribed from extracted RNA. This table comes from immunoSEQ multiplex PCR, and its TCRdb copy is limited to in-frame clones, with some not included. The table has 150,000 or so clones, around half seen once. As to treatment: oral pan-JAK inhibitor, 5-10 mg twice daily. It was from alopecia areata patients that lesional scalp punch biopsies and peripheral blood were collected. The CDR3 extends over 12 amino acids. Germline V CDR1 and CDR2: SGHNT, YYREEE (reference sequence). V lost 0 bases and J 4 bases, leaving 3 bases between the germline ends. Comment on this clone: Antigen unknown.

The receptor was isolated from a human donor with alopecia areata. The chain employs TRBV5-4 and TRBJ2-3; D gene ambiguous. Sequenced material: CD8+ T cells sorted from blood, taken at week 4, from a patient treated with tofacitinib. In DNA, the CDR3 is TGTGCCAGCAGCTTGGTTCCAGATACGCAGTATTTT. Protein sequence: CASSLVPDTQYF. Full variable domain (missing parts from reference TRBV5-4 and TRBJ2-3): ETGVTQSPTHLIKTRGQQVTLRCSSQSGHNTVSWYQQALGQGPQFIFQYYREEENGRGNFPPRFSGLQFPNYSSELNVNALELDDSALYLCASSLVPDTQYFGPGTRLTVL.